This T cell receptor beta chain was found in a study of blood T cell repertoires in COVID-19. Study details: Whether acute or convalescent, the COVID-19 samples came from the United States, Italy and Spain. PBMCs, B-cell-depleted T cells, or T cells provided the cDNA or gDNA that made up the material.

The Seattle site enrolled patients during active infection and followed them longitudinally. Per the authors' pipeline: For nucleated cells, counts were estimated from reference gene primer amplification. The method was immunoSEQ multiplex PCR; TCRdb's version includes in-frame clones alone and lacks a portion of them. V and J calls and clone size are as listed in that table; D and trimming were resolved from the DNA. The repertoire holds some 170,000 clones, with approximately 93% as singletons. This sequence originates from a woman aged 60-75 years with COVID-19, enrolled during active disease. The specimen sequenced was peripheral blood.

CDR3 nucleotides: TGTGCCAGCAGCCCCGCAGGGGATATATATGGCTACACCTTC. This translates into CASSPAGDIYGYTF. The gene calls are TRBV7-2 and TRBJ1-2; weak D call: TRBD1 (6 bases). V was trimmed by 5 bases and J by 5 bases, leaving 15 bases between them. Germline V lookup: CDR1 SGHTA, CDR2 FQGNSA. The CDR3 runs to 14 residues. The whole variable domain, filled in from reference TRBV7-2 and TRBJ1-2, reads GAGVSQSPSNKVTEKGKDVELRCDPISGHTALYWYRQSLGQGLEFLIYFQGNSAPDKSGLPSDRFSAERTGGSVSTLTIQRTQQEDSAVYLCASSPAGDIYGYTFGSGTRLTVV.